The 25 T cell receptor beta chains below all came from one sample that was sequenced in a study of CD8 T cells in ankylosing spondylitis. Each CDR3 protein is one row after TCRdb ran MiXCR on the 5' RACE reads. The sample lists 200,000 to 300,000 distinct CDR3 sequences, about 11% occurring once. The sequencing sample was made of blood, either unsorted or a sorted T cell fraction (not recorded which). The source of these receptors is a male donor with ankylosing spondylitis or in good health (not recorded which).

This clonotype was observed at least ten times. The V and J genes are TRBV6-1 and TRBJ2-3, with D tentatively TRBD2 (6 bases). There are 20 residues in the CDR3. The V end lost 1 base, the J end lost 0 bases, and 23 bases lay between the germline ends. CDR1 and CDR2 (germline): MNHNS, SASEGT. The CDR3 region is CASSEGPGASVADSTDTQYF. In nucleotides, the CDR3 is TGTGCCAGCAGTGAAGGACCCGGGGCTAGCGTAGCGGATAGCACAGATACGCAGTATTTT.

Written as DNA, the CDR3 is TGTGCCAGCGGGAGGGGGGTGCAGTTCTTC. It is translated as CASGRGVQFF. The chain links TRBV6-2 or TRBV6-3 to TRBJ2-1; D perhaps matches TRBD2 (7 bases). Per germline, CDR1 MNHEY and CDR2 SVGEGT. The CDR3 extends over 10 amino acids. Trimming took off 8 bases at V and 12 bases at J, with 11 bases between the two ends.

This clonotype was recorded a few times. The V call is TRBV19, the J call TRBJ2-2; TRBD2 might be the D (5 bases). Trimming shortened V by 5 bases and J by 1 base, and 8 bases separated the two germline ends. The CDR3 covers 14 residues. Germline V gene lookup returns CDR1 LNHDA and CDR2 SQIVND (reference sequence). As DNA, the CDR3 is TGTGCCAGTAGTCCCGCGGGGAACACCGGGGAGCTGTTTTTT. This codes for CASSPAGNTGELFF.

J is TRBJ2-7 and V is TRBV4-2; D remains ambiguous. The germline gives CDR1 LGHNA, CDR2 YNFKEQ. This CDR3 has 12 residues. Trimming left V 3 bases short and J 7 bases short, with 10 bases between. For the CDR3, the DNA is TGTGCCAGCAGCCAGGACCATTGGGAGCAGTACTTC. This gives the protein CASSQDHWEQYF.

At least ten counts were recorded for this clonotype. The chain joins TRBV11-2 to TRBJ1-1, with D possibly being TRBD1 (5 bases). The CDR3 length is 15 residues. The germline V and J ends were trimmed by 7 bases and 5 bases, with 20 bases remaining between them. CDR1 SGHAT and CDR2 FQNNGV come from the germline V gene. The CDR3 protein is CASTYPGPVRTEAFF. CDR3 DNA: TGTGCCAGCACTTATCCGGGGCCGGTGAGGACTGAAGCTTTCTTT.

This clonotype was observed at least ten times. The J gene is TRBJ2-7, the V gene TRBV19, with 8 nucleotides matching TRBD1. CDR1 is LNHDA and CDR2 is SQIVND in the germline V gene (reference sequence). The CDR3 has 13 amino acids. Trimming took 6 bases from V and 6 from J; bases not matched to a gene: 7. CDR3 region: CASRNGQGGEQYF. DNA of the CDR3: TGTGCCAGTAGAAATGGACAGGGTGGCGAGCAGTACTTC.

The sample holds many counts of this clonotype. The chain uses TRBV4-1 and TRBJ2-2; D unclear. The CDR3 spans 15 residues. V was clipped by 4 bases and J by 1 base, with 10 bases between them. Germline V gives CDR1 MGHRA, CDR2 YSYEKL. CDR3 bases: TGCGCCAGCAGCCCGGGCCCTCAGAACACCGGGGAGCTGTTTTTT. Amino acid sequence: CASSPGPQNTGELFF.

V is TRBV7-2 and J is TRBJ2-7; possible D gene TRBD1, 5 bases. V was shortened by 1 base and J by 6 bases, with 10 bases between the two germline ends. This CDR3 region has 13 residues. Germline lookup yields CDR1 SGHTA and CDR2 FQGNSA. The CDR3 DNA reads TGTGCCAGCAGCTTAGAGGGGCCGTCCGAGCAGTACTTC. It codes for CASSLEGPSEQYF.

In its sample, this clonotype was seen many times. CDR3 coding DNA: TGTGCCTGGACACGGGGGAACACTGAAGCTTTCTTT. Its protein product is CAWTRGNTEAFF. This rearrangement joins TRBV30 to TRBJ1-1; D gene ambiguous. V was pared by 4 bases and J by 1 base, with 7 bases between. Germline CDR1 GTSNPN, CDR2 SVGIG (reference sequence). The CDR3 is made up of 12 amino acids. The complete variable domain, with remaining parts taken from reference TRBV30 and TRBJ1-1, reads SQTIHQWPATLVQPVGSPLSLECTVEGTSNPNLYWYRQAAGRGLQLLFYSVGIGQISSEVPQNLSASRPQDRQFILSSKKLLLSDSGFYLCAWTRGNTEAFFGQGTRLTVV.

This clonotype was recorded at least ten times. This rearrangement joins TRBV12-1 to TRBJ2-3; the D call of TRBD2 is as the table states it, not checked on the DNA. TRBV12-1 is listed as a pseudogene. CDR3 length equals 15 residues. CDR3: CASRPLAGPTDTQYF. DNA of the CDR3: TGTGCCAGCAGACCACTAGCGGGTCCCACAGATACGCAGTATTTT.

This clonotype was counted at least ten times. The chain uses TRBV24-1 and TRBJ1-2, with D perhaps matching TRBD1 (5 bases). The V end was cut by 4 bases, the J end by 4 bases, with 9 bases between. The CDR3 is 13 amino acids. Germline V gene sequence: CDR1 KGHDR, CDR2 SFDVKD. CDR3 region: CATSEGPLYGYTF. The DNA of the CDR3 is TGTGCCACCAGTGAGGGGCCCCTCTATGGCTACACCTTC.

This clonotype occurred many times. The rearrangement joins TRBV6-5 to TRBJ2-7; 12 bases line up with TRBD2. After removal of 6 bases from V and 4 bases from J, the junction contained 7 bases not matched to a gene. The CDR3 is made up of 15 amino acids. The germline gives CDR1 MNHEY, CDR2 SVGAGI. CDR3 sequence: CASRYTSGGSYEQYF. Here the CDR3 DNA reads TGTGCCAGCAGATACACTAGCGGGGGGTCGTACGAGCAGTACTTC.

This clonotype was counted ten times or more. This chain joins TRBV20-1 and TRBJ2-7, with unresolved D. The V end was cut by 4 bases, the J end by 4 bases, with 17 bases between. The CDR3 contains 14 residues. CDR1 and CDR2 from the germline V gene are DFQATT and SNEGSKA (reference sequence). The CDR3 sequence: CSATRVRSVYEQYF. The CDR3 bases are TGCAGTGCTACCCGGGTCAGGAGCGTATACGAGCAGTACTTC.

The chain joins TRBV7-2 to TRBJ2-3, with 13 bases identical to TRBD2. The germline gives CDR1 SGHTA, CDR2 FQGNSA. The trim removed 4 bases at V and 4 bases at J, leaving 8 bases unmatched. The CDR3 totals 17 residues. The DNA of the CDR3 is TGTGCCAGCAGCTCCCGGCGGACTAGCGGGGGCGCAGATACGCAGTATTTT. Translating it yields CASSSRRTSGGADTQYF.

This clonotype was counted at least ten times. As DNA, the CDR3 is TGTGCCAGCAGCTTCTTCGCACAGGGTGGGGGTCAGCCCCAGCATTTT. It translates to CASSFFAQGGGQPQHF. The chain recombines TRBV12-3 or TRBV12-4 with TRBJ1-5, with a possible D match to TRBD1 (6 bases). The V and J ends lost 6 bases and 6 bases respectively, with 21 bases between them. The length of the CDR3 is 16 residues.

This clonotype was counted many times. The chain recombines TRBV12-3 or TRBV12-4 with TRBJ2-3, with D possibly being TRBD2 (5 bases). Trimming removed 7 bases at V and 2 bases at J, with 16 bases between. CDR3 length: 15 residues. CDR3 loop: CASNQLGPPTDTQYF. The CDR3 coding sequence is TGTGCCAGCAACCAACTAGGGCCCCCCACAGATACGCAGTATTTT.

This clonotype was seen a few times. The chain combines TRBV20-1 with TRBJ2-3, with D hard to call. Per germline, CDR1 DFQATT and CDR2 SNEGSKA (reference sequence). V was pared by 6 bases and J by 0 bases, with 7 bases between. CDR3 size: 12 residues. The chain's CDR3 is CSAAPSTDTQYF. The CDR3 nucleotides read TGCAGTGCGGCCCCTAGCACAGATACGCAGTATTTT.

This clonotype showed up many times. The chain combines TRBV29-1 with TRBJ1-1, with TRBD1 identical over 7 bases. CDR1 is SQVTM, CDR2 ANQGSEA, per germline. V lost 4 bases, J lost 1 base, and 3 bases stayed unmatched. This CDR3 has 13 residues. The CDR3 loop is CSVGRQGNTEAFF. The CDR3 coding sequence is TGCAGCGTTGGAAGACAGGGGAACACTGAAGCTTTCTTT.

This clonotype occurred many times. The rearrangement links TRBV5-1 to TRBJ2-1; D gene unclear. Trimming stripped 0 bases from V and 7 bases from J, with 8 bases between. Per germline, CDR1 SGHRS and CDR2 YFSETQ. CDR3 length equals 13 residues. CDR3 amino acids: CASSLASANEQFF. As DNA, the CDR3 is TGCGCCAGCAGCTTGGCCAGTGCTAATGAGCAGTTCTTC.

This clonotype showed up just a few times. The chain has TRBV12-3 or TRBV12-4 and TRBJ2-3; 8 bases match TRBD1. Trimming removed 3 bases from V and 3 bases from J; junction bases left unmatched: 5. The CDR3 is made up of 15 amino acids. The CDR3 nucleotides are TGTGCCAGCAGTTTGGACAGGGTCGGGACAGATACGCAGTATTTT. This translates into CASSLDRVGTDTQYF.

The rearrangement links TRBV21-1 to TRBJ2-1. TRBV21-1 is a known pseudogene. CDR3 length equals 18 residues. As DNA, the CDR3 is TGTGCCAGCAGCAAAGCGCCTGGTAGCACCCCCTCCTACAATGAGCAGTTCTTC. It codes for CASSKAPGSTPSYNEQFF.

The chain couples TRBV5-4 to TRBJ1-1, with 9 bases fitting TRBD1. Germline V CDR1 and CDR2: SGHNT, YYREEE (reference sequence). Unmatched junction bases numbered 3, after V lost 2 bases and J lost 4 bases. The CDR3 runs 14 residues. The CDR3 protein is CASSFGQGSTEAFF. Here the CDR3 DNA reads TGTGCCAGCAGCTTCGGACAGGGGAGCACTGAAGCTTTCTTT.

This clonotype was seen more than once but under ten times. The genes are TRBV5-4 and TRBJ2-4; TRBD1 or TRBD2 may be the D gene (6 bases each). Trimming shortened V by 4 bases and J by 0 bases, and 17 bases separated the two germline ends. The CDR3 runs 17 residues. Germline V gene lookup returns CDR1 SGHNT and CDR2 YYREEE (reference sequence). CDR3 sequence: CASSRGEAGLAKNIQYF. The CDR3 DNA sequence: TGTGCCAGCAGCAGGGGGGAAGCGGGCCTAGCCAAAAACATTCAGTACTTC.

This clonotype was counted ten times or more. The chain combines TRBV29-1 with TRBJ2-5, with D uncertain. This CDR3 has 11 residues. The germline V and J ends were trimmed by 4 bases and 2 bases, with 5 bases remaining between them. Germline CDR1 is SQVTM and CDR2 is ANQGSEA. As DNA, the CDR3 is TGCAGCGTTGCCAGACAAGAGACCCAGTACTTC. Its protein is CSVARQETQYF.

This clonotype was seen many times. The chain is built from TRBV20-1 and TRBJ2-7; D gene ambiguous. CDR3 length: 13 residues. V was cut by 5 bases and J by 4 bases, with 15 bases left in between. CDR1 DFQATT and CDR2 SNEGSKA come from the germline V gene (reference sequence). The CDR3 bases are TGCAGTGCTGCGTTGCCGGGTACATACGAGCAGTACTTC. It translates to CSAALPGTYEQYF.